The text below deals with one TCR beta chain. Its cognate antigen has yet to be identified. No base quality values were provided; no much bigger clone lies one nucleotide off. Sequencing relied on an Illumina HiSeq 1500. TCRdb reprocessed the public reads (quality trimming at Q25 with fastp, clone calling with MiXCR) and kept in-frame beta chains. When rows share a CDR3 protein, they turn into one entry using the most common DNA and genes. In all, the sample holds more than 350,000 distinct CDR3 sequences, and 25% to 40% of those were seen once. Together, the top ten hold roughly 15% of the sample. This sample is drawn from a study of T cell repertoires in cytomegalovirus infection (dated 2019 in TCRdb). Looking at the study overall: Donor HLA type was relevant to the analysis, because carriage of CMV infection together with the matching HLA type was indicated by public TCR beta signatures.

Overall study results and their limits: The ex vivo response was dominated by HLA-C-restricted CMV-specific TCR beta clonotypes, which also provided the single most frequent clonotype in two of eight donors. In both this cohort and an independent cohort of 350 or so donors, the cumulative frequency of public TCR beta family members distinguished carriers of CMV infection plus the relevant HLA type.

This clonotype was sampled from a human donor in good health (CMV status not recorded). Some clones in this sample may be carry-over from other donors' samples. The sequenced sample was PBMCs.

The DNA is TGTGCCAGCAGCGCCGCTCGACAGGGCTACGAGCAGTACTTC. Its translation reads: CASSAARQGYEQYF. The sequence is built from TRBV7-8 and TRBJ2-7, and 7 bases in between align with TRBD1. The CDR3, from cysteine to phenylalanine, totals 14 residues. Only CDR3 DNA remains: 42 bases, in frame from the first base. V is pruned by 5 bases and J by 3 bases, leaving 7 bases of the junction without a gene match. The germline V gene gives CDR1 as SGHVS and CDR2 as FQNEAQ. The CDR3, completed at both ends by the reference TRBV7-8 and TRBJ2-7 genes, gives the full variable domain GAGVSQSPRYKVAKRGQDVALRCDPISGHVSLFWYQQALGQGPEFLTYFQNEAQLDKSGLPSDRFFAERPEGSVSTLKIQRTQQEDSAVYLCASSAARQGYEQYFGPGTRLTVT.